This T cell receptor (beta chain) was captured in a study of T cell responses to AZD1222 COVID-19 vaccine. Concerning this clone itself: Its matching antigen is unknown.

Findings of the study overall: White British people made up most donors, females outnumbered males, and clonal diversity was possibly underestimated. Only 6 or 7 individuals given AZD1222 were seropositive at baseline.

Looked up from germline, CDR1 is SGHRS and CDR2 is YFSETQ. V gave up 2 bases and J gave up 5 bases, with 10 bases separating them. The length of the CDR3 is 13 residues. Using immunoSEQ multiplex PCR, the repertoire was profiled, and TCRdb retains in-frame clones only, with some absent. The sample carries around 96,000 clones, 88% recorded once. The sequenced sample was peripheral blood, obtained on day 0 of AZD1222 vaccination. The chain has TRBV5-1 and TRBJ2-5, with D unclear. The clonotype comes from an adult in good health. The CDR3 DNA is TGCGCCAGCAGCTTCGGTAGTGGCGAGACCCAGTACTTC. This gives the protein CASSFGSGETQYF.